One and the same sample provided the 9 T cell receptor beta chains below, sequenced in a study of shared clonotypes between healthy human individuals. Sequencing used immunoSEQ multiplex PCR; TCRdb keeps in-frame clones, though not all of them. The table has millions of clones, roughly 91% seen once. Terminally differentiated effector memory CD45RA+ cells were excluded from the naive CD8 cells, which were CD45RO-negative and positively selected for CCR7. The sample comprised naive CD8+ T cells from PBMCs. These receptors were obtained from a man aged 18 to 30 in good health. Some clones in this sample may be carry-over from other donors' samples.

The chain has TRBV5-1 and TRBJ2-7; 7 nucleotides match TRBD1. Trimming at V came to 3 bases and at J to 2 bases, leaving 8 bases not matched to a gene. The CDR3 consists of 15 residues. The germline CDR1 and CDR2 sequences are SGHRS and YFSETQ. CDR3 in amino acids: CASSSRQGLTYEQYF. The DNA for the CDR3 is TGCGCCAGCAGCTCAAGACAGGGCCTTACCTACGAGCAGTACTTC.

The rearrangement joins TRBV9 to TRBJ2-2; D is ambiguous. V gave up 0 bases and J gave up 2 bases, with 8 bases separating them. The length of the CDR3 is 15 residues. Looked up from germline, CDR1 is SGDLS and CDR2 is YYNGEE. CDR3 sequence: CASSVGRINTGELFF. The CDR3 nucleotides read TGTGCCAGCAGCGTAGGGCGAATTAACACCGGGGAGCTGTTTTTT.

This rearrangement joins TRBV28 to TRBJ2-2, with 9 positions matching TRBD1. Germline V lookup: CDR1 MDHEN, CDR2 SYDVKM. The length of the CDR3 is 17 residues. V lost 3 bases and J lost 4; bases outside the gene matches: 9. CDR3 residues: CASSFPTGGGSTGELFF. CDR3 coding DNA: TGTGCCAGCAGTTTCCCCACAGGGGGCGGTAGCACCGGGGAGCTGTTTTTT. Drawing the rest from reference TRBV28 and TRBJ2-2, the complete variable domain is DVKVTQSSRYLVKRTGEKVFLECVQDMDHENMFWYRQDPGLGLRLIYFSYDVKMKEKGDIPEGYSVSREKKERFSLILESASTNQTSMYLCASSFPTGGGSTGELFFGEGSRLTVL.

In this sample, this clone turned up once. The CDR3 nucleotides read TGTGCCATCAGGAGGGATCTGGAGTCAGCTTATAACTATGGCTACACCTTC. Translated, it gives CAIRRDLESAYNYGYTF. The V call is TRBV10-3, the J call TRBJ1-2; D gene ambiguous. CDR3 length equals 17 residues. Trimming pared 6 bases from V and 1 base from J, leaving 21 bases between. Germline CDR1 ENHRY, CDR2 SYGVKD.

The chain couples TRBV11-3 to TRBJ2-3; D perhaps matches TRBD2 (6 bases). V was shortened by 5 bases and J by 6 bases, with 18 bases between the two germline ends. Per the germline V gene, CDR1 is SGHNT and CDR2 is YENEEA. The CDR3 is 15 amino acids. CDR3 nucleotide sequence: TGTGCCAGCAGCATCGGGACTTCCCTCTCCGATACGCAGTATTTT. This codes for CASSIGTSLSDTQYF.

The chain is built from TRBV9 and TRBJ2-1; TRBD1 agrees at 7 bases. This CDR3 comprises 19 residues. Per germline, CDR1 SGDLS and CDR2 YYNGEE. J was trimmed by 4 bases and V by 3 bases; bases with no gene match: 19. CDR3 in DNA: TGTGCCAGCAGCGGGGGGCACGAGCATCGAGGACAGGAGTACAATGAGCAGTTCTTC. Its protein product is CASSGGHEHRGQEYNEQFF.

The chain is built from TRBV7-9 and TRBJ2-1; 7 bases match TRBD2. Germline loops: CDR1 SEHNR, CDR2 FQNEAQ (reference sequence). After removal of 6 bases from V and 5 bases from J, the junction contained 10 bases not matched to a gene. The CDR3 length is 15 residues. CDR3 sequence (DNA): TGTGCCAGCAGGCCCGCGCGGGAGTTGCACAATGAGCAGTTCTTC. It translates to CASRPARELHNEQFF.

This clone appeared a few times. The sample holds other DNA sequences that translate to the same CDR3. This sequence joins TRBV29-1 and TRBJ1-1; 7 nucleotides line up with TRBD1. V lost 4 bases and J lost 7; bases outside the gene matches: 3. The V gene's germline CDR1 is SQVTM and CDR2 ANQGSEA. This CDR3 contains 11 residues. CDR3 sequence: CSVVGTVEAFF. CDR3 nucleotides: TGCAGCGTTGTAGGGACAGTTGAAGCTTTCTTT.

This clone was recorded once. This rearrangement joins TRBV9 to TRBJ2-7; unclear D gene. Per germline, CDR1 SGDLS and CDR2 YYNGEE. V was clipped by 1 base and J by 3 bases, with 11 bases between them. The length of the CDR3 is 14 residues. The CDR3 DNA reads as TGTGCCAGCAGCGTAAGGGCGGTCAACTACGAGCAGTACTTC. Residues: CASSVRAVNYEQYF.